In this sample, the clone carrying this T cell receptor (beta chain) turned up many times. Time point described: newly diagnosed GD, antithyroid drugs for less than 3 months. PBMC-extracted RNA yielded the TCR library. The sample comes from a study of regulatory T cells in long-lasting Graves disease. The wider study: Duration of antithyroid drug therapy among newly diagnosed Graves' patients was under 3 months.

V shed 1 base and J shed 2 bases, with 14 bases lying between them. CDR3 length: 15 residues. Germline assignment: CDR1 DFQATT and CDR2 SNEGSKA (reference sequence). In building TCR beta libraries, iRepertoire HTBI primers were used together with Arm-PCR of CDR3 regions. Original processing methods: Spanning all samples, the identified segments comprised approximately 57 TRBV and about 15 TRBJ. TCRdb re-called the multiplex PCR reads through MiXCR, storing one row per CDR3 protein. The V and J calls, along with clone size, are taken from TCRdb and not from the paper's own processing. The table lists about half a million distinct CDR3 sequences, about 11% of them singletons, with around 10% in the top ten. A further study also used this sample, focusing on T cells in Graves' hyperthyroidism and ophthalmopathy. From that second work: The HTBI set primed first-round TCR CDR3 RT-PCR.

The material was peripheral blood mononuclear cells (PBMCs), obtained at new diagnosis, from a patient treated with antithyroid drugs. The sequence was collected from a young woman with Graves disease. The chain couples TRBV20-1 to TRBJ2-5, with D perhaps TRBD1 (5 bases). The CDR3 DNA follows: TGCAGTGCTAGAGTCCCAGGGCTTTGGCAAGAGACCCAGTACTTC. Protein product: CSARVPGLWQETQYF.